This record concerns one TCR beta chain sequence. No antigen is known for it. Sequencing used immunoSEQ multiplex PCR; TCRdb keeps in-frame clones, though not all of them. The sample holds more than 55,000 clones, 82% seen once. The data derive from a study of memory CD4+ T cells and cytomegalovirus serostatus. On the study more broadly: This sample comes from healthy Belgian adults, about nine CMV seropositive, some 22 seronegative.

Study-wide findings and caveats: Suggested: most of the CMV-linked TCR signature lies in CD4+ memory cells. CD4+ memory repertoires contained about two fifths of the roughly 160 reported CMV TCRbeta sequences.

Single viable CD3+CD4+CD8-CD45RO+ cells were sorted as the memory CD4+ T cells. Serum IgG to CMV pp150, pp28, p38 and p52 defined serostatus. CDR1 and CDR2 (germline): SGHNT, YYREEE (reference sequence). The CDR3 is 14 residues long. The V end lost 0 bases, the J end lost 5 bases, and 11 bases lay between the germline ends. The sequenced material came from memory CD4+ T cells from blood. The sequence was collected from an adult in good health and CMV-seronegative. The genes are TRBV5-4 and TRBJ1-2; D uncertain. The CDR3 here is CASSLEPLGYGYTF. CDR3 DNA: TGTGCCAGCAGCTTGGAGCCCCTCGGGTATGGCTACACCTTC.